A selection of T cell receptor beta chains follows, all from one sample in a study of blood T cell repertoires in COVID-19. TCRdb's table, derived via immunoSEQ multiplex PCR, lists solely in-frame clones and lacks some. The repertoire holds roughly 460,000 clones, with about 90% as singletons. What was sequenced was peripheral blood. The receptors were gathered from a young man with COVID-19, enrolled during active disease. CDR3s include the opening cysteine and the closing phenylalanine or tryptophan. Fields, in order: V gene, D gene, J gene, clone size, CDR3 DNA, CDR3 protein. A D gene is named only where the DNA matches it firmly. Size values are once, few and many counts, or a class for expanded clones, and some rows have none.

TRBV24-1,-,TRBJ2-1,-,TGTGCCACCAGTGATTCCTTCGGTGAGCAGTTCTTC,CATSDSFGEQFF
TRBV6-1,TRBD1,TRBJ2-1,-,TGTGCCAGCAGTGAGCCTCCCCAGGCAGGGGGTTATGAGCAGTTCTTC,CASSEPPQAGGYEQFF
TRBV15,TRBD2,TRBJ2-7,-,TGTGCCACCAGCAGGCTAGCGGATTACGAGCAGTACTTC,CATSRLADYEQYF
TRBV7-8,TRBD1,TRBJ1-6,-,TGTGCCAGCAAAAAGCCGGGACAGGGATTGTCACCCCTCCACTTT,CASKKPGQGLSPLHF
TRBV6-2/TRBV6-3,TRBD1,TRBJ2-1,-,TGTGCCAGCAGTTCGCGACAGGGCTACAATGAGCAGTTCTTC,CASSSRQGYNEQFF
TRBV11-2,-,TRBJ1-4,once,TGTGCCAGCAGCTCGACAGGAGGAGAAAAACTGTTTTTT,CASSSTGGEKLFF
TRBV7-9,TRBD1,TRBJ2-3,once,TGTGCCAGCAGCTTAGCCAGGGGGCGCGCAGATACGCAGTATTTT,CASSLARGRADTQYF
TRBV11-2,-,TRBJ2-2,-,TGTGCCAGCAGCTTACAGGCCAGGGGAAATGTCGGGGAGCTGTTTTTT,CASSLQARGNVGELFF
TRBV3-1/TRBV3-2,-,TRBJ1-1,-,TGTGCCAGCAGCCAAGGGGGGCAGATGAACACTGAAGCTTTCTTT,CASSQGGQMNTEAFF
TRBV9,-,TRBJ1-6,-,TGTGCCAGCAGCGTTGACAGTCAAAATTCACCCCTCCACTTT,CASSVDSQNSPLHF
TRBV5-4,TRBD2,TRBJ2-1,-,TGTGCCAGCAGCAAAGGCGGGGGGGCCGACAATGAGCAGTTCTTC,CASSKGGGADNEQFF
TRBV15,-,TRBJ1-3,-,TGTGCCACCAGCACTGGCCGAGGGAGCTCTGGAAACACCATATATTTT,CATSTGRGSSGNTIYF
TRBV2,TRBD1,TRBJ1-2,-,TGTGCCATTGACGGGACAGGGGGCGGCTATGGCTACACCTTC,CAIDGTGGGYGYTF
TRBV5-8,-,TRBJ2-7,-,TGTGCCAGCAGCTTGGGGGCCGGGGTCCCCTACGAGCAGTACTTC,CASSLGAGVPYEQYF
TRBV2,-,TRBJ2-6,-,TGTGCCAGCAGTGAGTCGGGTACCGGGGCCAACGTCCTGACTTTC,CASSESGTGANVLTF
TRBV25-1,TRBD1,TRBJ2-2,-,TGTGCCAGCAGTGAATCGATGGGGTACAGGGGGACCGGGGAGCTGTTTTTT,CASSESMGYRGTGELFF
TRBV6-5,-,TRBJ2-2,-,TGTGCCAGCAGTTACTCGTACAGAAACACCGGGGAGCTGTTTTTT,CASSYSYRNTGELFF
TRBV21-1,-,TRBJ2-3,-,TGTGCCAGGGCGGGTAAAATAGGCTCAGATACGCAGTATTTT,CARAGKIGSDTQYF
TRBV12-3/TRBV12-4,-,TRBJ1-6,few,TGTGCCAGCAGTACAGGGAATTCACCCCTCCACTTT,CASSTGNSPLHF
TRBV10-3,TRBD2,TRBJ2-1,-,TGTGCCATCAGTGACCCGACTAGCGTTAATAATGAGCAGTTCTTC,CAISDPTSVNNEQFF
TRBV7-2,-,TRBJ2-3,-,TGTGCCAGCAGCCCCCGAATAGGAGCAGATACGCAGTATTTT,CASSPRIGADTQYF
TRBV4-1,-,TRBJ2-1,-,TGCGCCAGCAGCCCCCGACTAGGGGACAATGAGCAGTTCTTC,CASSPRLGDNEQFF
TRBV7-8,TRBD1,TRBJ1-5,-,TGTGCCAGCAGCGAACGGGACAGGGGTAATCAGCCCCAGCATTTT,CASSERDRGNQPQHF
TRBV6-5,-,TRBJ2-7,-,TGTGCCAGCAGTTACTCGAGGCCGATGGCCGGGTACGAGCAGTACTTC,CASSYSRPMAGYEQYF
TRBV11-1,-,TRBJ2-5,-,TGTGCCAGCAGCTTAGACAGCCAAGAGACCCAGTACTTC,CASSLDSQETQYF
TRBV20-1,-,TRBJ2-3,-,TGCAGTGCACCCTACCGGGATACGCAGTATTTT,CSAPYRDTQYF
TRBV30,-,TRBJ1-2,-,TGTGCCTGGAGTAGTTTCGACAGGATCGGCTTC,CAWSSFDRIGF
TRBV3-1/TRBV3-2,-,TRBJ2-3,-,TGTGCCAGCAGCCAAACTCGGGGCGGGGGCACAGATACGCAGTATTTT,CASSQTRGGGTDTQYF
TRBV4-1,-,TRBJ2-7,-,TGCGCCAGCAGCCAAGGTATAGCCTACGAGCAGTACTTC,CASSQGIAYEQYF
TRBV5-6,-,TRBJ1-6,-,TGTGCCAGCAGCTTTCGGAATTCACCCCTCCACTTT,CASSFRNSPLHF
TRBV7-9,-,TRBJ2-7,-,TGTGCCAGCAGCCCCGGCGGATGGGACACACGGTACTTC,CASSPGGWDTRYF
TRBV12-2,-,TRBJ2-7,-,TGTGCAAGTCGCTTAGCCTTAAGACTAGCGGGATACTACGAGCAGTACTTC,CASRLALRLAGYYEQYF
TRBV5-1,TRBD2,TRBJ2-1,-,TGCGCCAGCAGCTTGGCTAGCGGGAGAGGCAATGAGCAGTTCTTC,CASSLASGRGNEQFF
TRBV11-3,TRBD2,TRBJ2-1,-,TGTGCCAGCAGCGGAAGCGGGAGAAGGGCCATTAGCTCCTACAATGAGCAGTTCTTC,CASSGSGRRAISSYNEQFF
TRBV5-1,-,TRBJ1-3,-,TGCGCCAGCAGCTCGGGGGGCACGGGCTCTGGAAACACCATATATTTT,CASSSGGTGSGNTIYF
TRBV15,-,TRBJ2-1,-,TGTGCCACGAACAGGGATTTAGACAATGAGCAGTTCTTC,CATNRDLDNEQFF
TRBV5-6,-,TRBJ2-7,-,TGTGCCAGCAGCTTGTTGCGCGACGAGCAGTACTTC,CASSLLRDEQYF
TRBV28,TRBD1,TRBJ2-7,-,TGTGCCAGCAGGGGACAGTGGGACGAGCAGTACTTC,CASRGQWDEQYF
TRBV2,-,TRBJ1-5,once,TGTGCCAGCAGTGAGGCAGGGGGCAATCAGCCCCAGCATTTT,CASSEAGGNQPQHF
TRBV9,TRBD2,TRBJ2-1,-,TGTGCCAGCAGCGTCGCCGGGGGACTAGAAAGCTACAATGAGCAGTTCTTC,CASSVAGGLESYNEQFF
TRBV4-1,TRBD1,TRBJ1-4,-,TGCGCCAGCAGCCAATTGGACAGGGGAGAGTATATCGAAAAACTGTTTTTT,CASSQLDRGEYIEKLFF
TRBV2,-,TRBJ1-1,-,TGTGCCAGCAAAGGGGACACCCTAGACACTGAAGCTTTCTTT,CASKGDTLDTEAFF